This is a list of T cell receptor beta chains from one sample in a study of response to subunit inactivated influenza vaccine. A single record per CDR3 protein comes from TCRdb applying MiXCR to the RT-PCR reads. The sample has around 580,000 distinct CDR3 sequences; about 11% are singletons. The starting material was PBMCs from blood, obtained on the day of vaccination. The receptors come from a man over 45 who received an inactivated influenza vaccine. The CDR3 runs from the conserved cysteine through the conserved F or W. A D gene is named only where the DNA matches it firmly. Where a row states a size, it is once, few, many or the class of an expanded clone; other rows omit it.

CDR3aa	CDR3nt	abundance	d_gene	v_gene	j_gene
CASSLGTSRDSPNEKLFF	TGTGCCAGCAGCTTAGGAACAAGTCGGGACAGCCCTAATGAAAAACTGTTTTTT	few	TRBD1	TRBV4-2	TRBJ1-4
CASSPRTGTKETQYF	TGTGCCAGCAGCCCTCGGACAGGGACGAAAGAGACCCAGTACTTC	-	TRBD1	TRBV14	TRBJ2-5
CASSQAPDQVSGNTIYF	TGCGCCAGCAGCCAAGCCCCAGACCAAGTCTCTGGAAACACCATATATTTT	many	-	TRBV4-3	TRBJ1-3
CSGTGGEGANVLTF	TGCAGTGGGACAGGGGGCGAAGGGGCCAACGTCCTGACTTTC	-	TRBD1	TRBV20-1	TRBJ2-6
CASRTGYNQPQHF	TGTGCCAGCCGGACAGGCTACAATCAGCCCCAGCATTTT	many	TRBD1	TRBV12-3/TRBV12-4	TRBJ1-5
CASSFRGGGAHQPQHF	TGTGCCAGCAGTTTCCGGGGAGGGGGGGCGCATCAGCCCCAGCATTTT	-	-	TRBV28	TRBJ1-5
CASSQEVSGDSPYEQYF	TGCGCCAGCAGCCAAGAAGTATCTGGGGACAGTCCCTACGAGCAGTACTTC	-	TRBD1	TRBV4-3	TRBJ2-7
CSASHGGTDTGELFF	TGCAGTGCTAGCCACGGCGGCACCGACACCGGGGAGCTGTTTTTT	-	-	TRBV20-1	TRBJ2-2
CSVDTGSSTDTQYF	TGCAGCGTCGACACAGGGTCTAGCACAGATACGCAGTATTTT	few	-	TRBV29-1	TRBJ2-3
CASSLEPGNTEAFF	TGCGCCAGCAGCTTGGAACCGGGTAACACTGAAGCTTTCTTT	-	-	TRBV5-1	TRBJ1-1
CASSLVQGGFTDTQYF	TGTGCCAGCAGCTTAGTCCAGGGGGGCTTCACAGATACGCAGTATTTT	-	-	TRBV7-9	TRBJ2-3
CASSVTGSTYEQYF	TGTGCCAGCAGCGTGACGGGGAGTACCTACGAGCAGTACTTC	few	-	TRBV9	TRBJ2-7
CASSRQPGTYEQYF	TGCGCCAGCAGCCGCCAACCGGGGACCTACGAGCAGTACTTC	many	-	TRBV4-1	TRBJ2-7
CASGPGPTNEKLFF	TGTGCCAGCGGCCCAGGGCCAACTAATGAAAAACTGTTTTTT	-	-	TRBV6-1	TRBJ1-4
CASSQDLADTQYF	TGTGCCAGCAGCCAAGATCTAGCAGATACGCAGTATTTT	many	-	TRBV3-1	TRBJ2-3
CASSLGSGGGLGTDTQYF	TGTGCCAGCAGTTTAGGATCAGGGGGGGGGCTGGGCACAGATACGCAGTATTTT	few	-	TRBV12-3/TRBV12-4	TRBJ2-3
CASSPPGLLRETQYF	TGTGCCAGCAGTCCACCCGGACTCCTAAGGGAGACCCAGTACTTC	-	-	TRBV7-9	TRBJ2-5
CASLDSTGAQYF	TGTGCCAGTTTGGACAGCACAGGGGCCCAGTACTTC	few	TRBD1	TRBV28	TRBJ2-5
CASSISAGRNYEQYF	TGTGCCAGCAGCATATCCGCGGGACGTAACTACGAGCAGTACTTC	few	-	TRBV7-3	TRBJ2-7
CASSLGAGAPDTQYF	TGTGCCAGCAGCTTGGGAGCGGGAGCTCCAGATACGCAGTATTTT	-	TRBD2	TRBV7-8	TRBJ2-3
CASSLMGQGDQPQHF	TGTGCCAGCAGTTTAATGGGACAGGGTGATCAGCCCCAGCATTTT	-	TRBD1	TRBV12-3/TRBV12-4	TRBJ1-5
CASSFDLPLAGNTIYF	TGTGCCAGCAGCTTTGACCTTCCTTTGGCAGGAAACACCATATATTTT	few	-	TRBV7-2	TRBJ1-3
CASSSGGVGNEQFF	TGTGCCAGCAGCAGCGGGGGAGTCGGGAATGAGCAGTTCTTC	-	TRBD2	TRBV7-2	TRBJ2-1
CASSLATGVIYNEQFF	TGTGCCAGCAGCTTAGCCACAGGGGTAATCTACAATGAGCAGTTCTTC	few	TRBD1	TRBV7-2	TRBJ2-1
CASSLEDLNTGELFF	TGTGCCAGCAGCTTGGAAGACCTAAACACCGGGGAGCTGTTTTTT	few	-	TRBV5-4	TRBJ2-2
CATSSGDSYEQYF	TGTGCCACCAGTTCGGGGGACTCCTACGAGCAGTACTTC	many	-	TRBV24-1	TRBJ2-7
CASSWGQGINEQFF	TGCGCCAGCAGCTGGGGACAGGGGATCAATGAGCAGTTCTTC	few	TRBD1	TRBV5-1	TRBJ2-1
CASSPHQPQHF	TGTGCCAGCAGTCCTCATCAGCCCCAGCATTTT	-	-	TRBV6-2/TRBV6-3	TRBJ1-5
CSAKVLRNADTQYF	TGCAGTGCTAAGGTCCTAAGAAACGCAGATACGCAGTATTTT	few	-	TRBV20-1	TRBJ2-3
CASSYGRNPDRNSNQPQHF	TGTGCCAGCAGTTACGGTCGAAATCCGGACAGGAACAGCAATCAGCCCCAGCATTTT	-	TRBD1	TRBV6-5	TRBJ1-5
CASSEGSTGELFF	TGTGCCAGCAGTGAAGGCAGCACCGGGGAGCTGTTTTTT	-	-	TRBV6-1	TRBJ2-2
CASSTPEYSYEQYF	TGTGCCAGCAGTACCCCGGAATACTCCTACGAGCAGTACTTC	-	-	TRBV28	TRBJ2-7
CASSPPSGGTETQYF	TGTGCCAGCTCACCACCTTCAGGGGGAACAGAGACCCAGTACTTC	-	TRBD1	TRBV18	TRBJ2-5
CAISSGLFYTEAFF	TGTGCCATCAGCTCGGGGCTCTTCTACACTGAAGCTTTCTTT	-	-	TRBV5-4	TRBJ1-1
CSVEDRARVGYTF	TGCAGCGTTGAAGATAGGGCCAGGGTTGGCTACACCTTC	-	-	TRBV29-1	TRBJ1-2
CASRIGTVSSGANVLTF	TGTGCCAGCAGGATCGGGACAGTGTCCTCTGGGGCCAACGTCCTGACTTTC	few	TRBD1	TRBV27	TRBJ2-6
CASRSTSGGYEQFF	TGCGCCAGCAGGTCGACTAGCGGGGGGTATGAGCAGTTCTTC	few	TRBD2	TRBV5-1	TRBJ2-1
CASTSRSKNIQYF	TGTGCCAGCACTTCGCGGTCTAAAAACATTCAGTACTTC	-	-	TRBV28	TRBJ2-4
CASSFSSPGGLWTGNQPQHF	TGTGCCAGCAGTTTTAGTTCTCCAGGGGGCCTGTGGACGGGCAATCAGCCCCAGCATTTT	-	TRBD1	TRBV28	TRBJ1-5
CASSLAIGAYEQYF	TGCGCCAGCAGCTTAGCGATTGGGGCCTACGAGCAGTACTTC	many	-	TRBV5-1	TRBJ2-7
CASSRAGLRDTQYF	TGTGCCAGCAGCCGTGCGGGACTCCGGGATACGCAGTATTTT	few	-	TRBV6-2/TRBV6-3	TRBJ2-3
CSVEGGTPSYEQYF	TGCAGCGTTGAAGGAGGGACACCAAGCTACGAGCAGTACTTC	-	-	TRBV29-1	TRBJ2-7
CATSRVTTENQPQHF	TGTGCCACCAGCAGAGTTACGACAGAAAATCAGCCCCAGCATTTT	-	-	TRBV15	TRBJ1-5
CASSLAIAEGHNEQFF	TGTGCCAGCAGCTTAGCGATAGCGGAGGGCCACAATGAGCAGTTCTTC	many	-	TRBV7-9	TRBJ2-1
CAIKQGTDTQYF	TGTGCCATCAAACAGGGCACAGATACGCAGTATTTT	-	-	TRBV10-3	TRBJ2-3
CASSLTGPSNYGYTF	TGTGCCAGCAGCTTAACAGGCCCGTCGAACTATGGCTACACCTTC	-	-	TRBV6-5	TRBJ1-2